This T cell receptor beta chain was obtained from a study of shared clonotypes between healthy human individuals. In the naive CD8 group, cells lacked CD45RO and were positively selected for CCR7, so terminally differentiated effector memory CD45RA+ cells were left out. Among the donors, all were Caucasian adults who lived in Nashville, Tennessee. Remarks on this clone: Its antigen is unknown.

Notes on the study in general: Between four donors, naive CD4 clonotypes were shared at a level of about 5.3%.

Deletions cut 6 bases from V and 0 bases from J, with 15 bases between. This CDR3 has 16 amino acids. The V gene's germline CDR1 is SNHLY and CDR2 FYNNEI. Original methodology: There were no quality scores in the junction-only immunoSEQ sequences, so filtering differed. Some clones are missing from TCRdb's copy, which holds only in-frame ones; the method was immunoSEQ multiplex PCR. The V and J calls and clone size come from that table; D and trimming were worked out from the DNA. The table lists just over 2,000,000 clones, about 95% of them singletons, with 0.9% to 1.4% in the top ten. Sequenced sample: naive CD8+ T cells sorted from blood. The V call is TRBV2, the J call TRBJ2-1, with D possibly called TRBD1 or TRBD2 (5 bases each). This sequence was found in a man aged 18-30 years in good health. Written as DNA, the CDR3 is TGTGCCAGCAGCGGGGTGAATAGGGGCTCCTACAATGAGCAGTTCTTC. This codes for CASSGVNRGSYNEQFF.